This T cell receptor (beta chain) was recovered during a study of blood T cell repertoires in COVID-19. Turning to the study itself: The analysed material was cDNA or gDNA that came from T cells, B-cell-depleted T cells, or PBMCs.

The germline V gene has CDR1 KGHDR and CDR2 SFDVKD. CDR3 length equals 14 residues. Between the trimmed V and J ends, which lost 4 bases and 0 bases, there was a span of 9 bases. Profiled with immunoSEQ multiplex PCR; TCRdb holds only in-frame clones, not every one. Of approximately 100,000 clones in the sample, 85% are singletons; the top ten hold approximately 2%. The sequenced sample was peripheral blood. This clonotype originated in a woman aged 70-85 years with active or convalescent COVID-19. The chain combines TRBV24-1 with TRBJ2-7; a possible D gene is TRBD2 (5 bases). CDR3 nucleotide sequence: TGTGCCACCAGTGACCACGGGAACTCCTACGAGCAGTACTTC. This codes for CATSDHGNSYEQYF.